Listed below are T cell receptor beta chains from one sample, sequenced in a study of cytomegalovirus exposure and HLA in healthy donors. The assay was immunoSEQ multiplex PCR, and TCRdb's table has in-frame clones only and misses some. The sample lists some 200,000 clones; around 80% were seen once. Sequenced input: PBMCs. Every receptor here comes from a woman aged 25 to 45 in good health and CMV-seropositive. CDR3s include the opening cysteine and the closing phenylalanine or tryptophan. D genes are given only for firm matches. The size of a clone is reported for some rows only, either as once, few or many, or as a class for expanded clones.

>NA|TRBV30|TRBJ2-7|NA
CAWSRGISYEQYF
TGTGCCTGGAGTCGGGGAATTTCCTACGAGCAGTACTTC
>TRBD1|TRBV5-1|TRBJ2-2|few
CASSTGQGNTGELFF
TGCGCCAGCAGCACGGGACAGGGCAACACCGGGGAGCTGTTTTTT
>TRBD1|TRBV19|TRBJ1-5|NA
CASSMALAGGYQPQHF
TGTGCCAGTAGTATGGCCTTGGCAGGGGGCTATCAGCCCCAGCATTTT
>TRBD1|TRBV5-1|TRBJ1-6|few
CASSLGPGQEYSPLHF
TGCGCCAGCAGCTTGGGACCGGGACAGGAGTATTCACCCCTCCACTTT
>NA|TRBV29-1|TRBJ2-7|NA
CSVESSGRYEQYF
TGCAGCGTTGAATCATCGGGAAGATACGAGCAGTACTTC
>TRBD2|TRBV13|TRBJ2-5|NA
CASSLGVAGGKETQYF
TGTGCCAGCAGCTTAGGGGTAGCGGGAGGAAAAGAGACCCAGTACTTC
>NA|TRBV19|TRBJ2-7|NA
CASSIAPGSSYEQYF
TGTGCCAGTAGTATAGCTCCGGGGAGCTCCTACGAGCAGTACTTC
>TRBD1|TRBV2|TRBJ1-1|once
CASNQQGVWTEAFF
TGTGCCAGCAACCAACAGGGGGTTTGGACTGAAGCTTTCTTT
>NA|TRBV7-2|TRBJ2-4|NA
CASSLNVGEFKNIQYF
TGTGCCAGCAGCTTAAATGTAGGGGAATTTAAAAACATTCAGTACTTC
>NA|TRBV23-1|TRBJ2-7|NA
CASSHRGGRQGIDEQYF
TGCGCCAGCAGTCATCGCGGGGGGAGACAGGGAATCGACGAGCAGTACTTC
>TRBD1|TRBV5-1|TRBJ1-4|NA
CASSSTGVSDQKLFF
TGCGCCAGCAGCTCTACAGGGGTTTCCGACCAAAAACTGTTTTTT
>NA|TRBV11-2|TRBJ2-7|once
CASSPVPETSSYEQYF
TGTGCCAGCAGCCCTGTGCCAGAGACTAGCTCCTACGAGCAGTACTTC
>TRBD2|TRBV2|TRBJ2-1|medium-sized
CATISTGTSEFF
TGTGCCACAATATCGACCGGGACTAGCGAATTCTTC
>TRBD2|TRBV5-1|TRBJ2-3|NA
CASSQWTSGRTDTQYF
TGCGCCAGCAGCCAATGGACTAGCGGACGCACAGATACGCAGTATTTT
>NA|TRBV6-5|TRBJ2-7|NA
CASSLIPGREAYEQYF
TGTGCCAGCAGTTTAATTCCCGGCAGGGAGGCCTACGAGCAGTACTTC
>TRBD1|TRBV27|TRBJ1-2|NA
CASKGQGGSGYTF
TGTGCCAGCAAAGGACAGGGTGGAAGTGGCTACACCTTC
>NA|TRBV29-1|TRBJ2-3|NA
CSVVGVIDTQYF
TGCAGCGTTGTAGGGGTCATCGATACGCAGTATTTT
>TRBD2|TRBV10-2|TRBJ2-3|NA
CASSRYGGDTDTQYF
TGCGCCAGCAGTCGGTACGGGGGGGACACAGATACGCAGTATTTT
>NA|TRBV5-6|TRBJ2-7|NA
CASSLASFSYGPYEQYF
TGTGCCAGCAGCTTGGCTAGTTTTTCTTACGGCCCCTACGAGCAGTACTTC
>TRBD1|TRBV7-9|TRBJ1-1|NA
CASSLGQANLMNTEAFF
TGTGCCAGCAGCTTGGGACAGGCAAATTTGATGAACACTGAAGCTTTCTTT